This T cell receptor beta chain was sequenced for a study of vaccination and CD4 T cells after COVID-19. As for the study in general: Post-COVID sampling occurred a median approximately 100 days after diagnosis (range 35 to 161).

CDR3 length: 19 residues. Trimming removed 5 bases from V and 0 bases from J, with 23 bases in between. CDR1 and CDR2 from the germline V gene are LNHDA and SQIVND (reference sequence). Sample treatment: approximately nine-day PBMC culture with coronavirus spike peptide pools or control peptides (ViraFEST assay). Peptide-pool expansion of antigen-specific T cells preceded TCR sequencing in ViraFEST. The Oncomine TCR Beta short-read assay was what sequenced the DNA obtained from cultured CD4+ T cells. Using the QIAamp micro DNA kit, genomic DNA was extracted from the CD4+ T cells that had been cultured. One entry per CDR3 protein, called by TCRdb with MiXCR from the PCR reads. The sample shows roughly 20,000 distinct CDR3 sequences, around 62% of them seen only once. A remark on this clonotype: Its cognate antigen is unknown.

The chain employs TRBV19 and TRBJ1-5; D might be TRBD1 (6 bases). The TCR originated in a human donor who received a COVID-19 vaccine. The material was CD4+ T cells from blood, cultured in vitro, obtained before SARS-CoV-2 vaccination. In nucleotides, the CDR3 is TGTGCCAGTAGTCCCAAATGGGAACCGGGACAAACTAGCAATCAGCCCCAGCATTTT. Its translation: CASSPKWEPGQTSNQPQHF.